Listed below are T cell receptor beta chains from one sample, sequenced in a study of blood T cell repertoires in COVID-19. TCRdb's copy holds only in-frame clones and misses some; the assay was immunoSEQ multiplex PCR. The table has about 360,000 clones, 70% to 90% seen once. The sample taken for sequencing was peripheral blood. These receptors were collected from a woman aged 55-69 years with COVID-19, enrolled during active disease. Each CDR3 is given with its conserved first and last residue. Size is stated for part of the rows, as once, few or many counts, or as a class when the clone is expanded.

v_gene	abundance	j_gene	CDR3aa
TRBV28	NA	TRBJ1-1	CASSPDRGTEAFF
TRBV9	NA	TRBJ2-5	CASSVRGGGEETQYF
TRBV3-1/TRBV3-2	NA	TRBJ2-3	CASSLYPSGGRTDTQYF
TRBV5-1	NA	TRBJ1-5	CASSLGVSGQPQHF
TRBV3-1/TRBV3-2	NA	TRBJ2-4	CASSPGTGRGLAKNIQYF
TRBV18	NA	TRBJ1-2	CASSPQGQSDYGYTF
TRBV19	NA	TRBJ2-1	CASGRHPSSYNEQFF
TRBV15	NA	TRBJ1-2	CATNLLGQPGGYTF
TRBV6-1	NA	TRBJ1-3	CASSEALQASGNTIYF
TRBV18	NA	TRBJ1-2	CASSPDTVYGYTF
TRBV5-1	NA	TRBJ1-2	CASSYSYTVNYGYTF
TRBV6-2/TRBV6-3	NA	TRBJ1-5	CASSYWGGGNQPQHF
TRBV4-2	NA	TRBJ2-1	CASSRSPRDRVGASSYNEQFF
TRBV24-1	NA	TRBJ2-1	CATSPGGGGGSYNEQFF
TRBV6-5	few	TRBJ1-3	CASSYSESGNTIYF
TRBV2	once	TRBJ2-5	CASSGLADQYQETQYF
TRBV7-8	NA	TRBJ2-7	CASSLEGMGHRANEQYF
TRBV7-6	NA	TRBJ1-2	CASSLGSRTGANYGYTF
TRBV5-6	NA	TRBJ1-2	CASSRYTGNYGYTF
TRBV5-6	NA	TRBJ1-6	CASREGDRDKSPLHF
TRBV4-1	NA	TRBJ1-1	CASSQAQMNTEAFF
TRBV14	NA	TRBJ1-2	CASSPGSGGYTF
TRBV27	NA	TRBJ1-2	CASSSRPGGYGYTF
TRBV5-1	NA	TRBJ1-5	CASSLGTADNQPQHF
TRBV10-2	NA	TRBJ2-3	CASSEGSLAADTQYF
TRBV29-1	NA	TRBJ1-1	CSGAGTGVDTEAFF
TRBV7-2	NA	TRBJ1-5	CASSHSGGSNQPQHF
TRBV3-1/TRBV3-2	NA	TRBJ1-1	CASSQDAGGRTEAFF
TRBV6-1	few	TRBJ2-7	CASSERDRGFNYEQYF
TRBV4-2	NA	TRBJ2-7	CASSRETSGGENPTEQYF
TRBV5-5	NA	TRBJ2-3	CASSLGLADSTDTQYF
TRBV7-6	NA	TRBJ2-7	CASSPGQTDYEQYF
TRBV27	NA	TRBJ1-1	CASSQTVVNTEAFF
TRBV5-1	NA	TRBJ1-1	CASSLDRALNTEAFF
TRBV14	NA	TRBJ2-1	CASSQVQGFFSYNEQFF
TRBV18	once	TRBJ2-5	CASSPSQETQYF
TRBV7-8	NA	TRBJ2-1	CASSYPGTGRANEQFF
TRBV27	NA	TRBJ1-4	CASSFLGRVGEKLFF
TRBV5-6	NA	TRBJ2-5	CASSLARGVGGETQYF
TRBV30	NA	TRBJ1-4	CAWSVGGLGEKLFF
TRBV4-1	NA	TRBJ2-3	CASSLGTGNTDTQYF
TRBV5-8	NA	TRBJ1-4	CASSFPATGKNEKLFF
TRBV5-1	NA	TRBJ2-5	CASSSAGSETQYF
TRBV7-8	NA	TRBJ1-6	CASTYLRLTDSPLHF
TRBV11-3	NA	TRBJ2-1	CASSTRTSGYNEQFF
TRBV12-5	NA	TRBJ1-3	CASVQGASGNTIYF
TRBV2	NA	TRBJ2-7	CASRPTSGGRYEQYF
TRBV14	NA	TRBJ2-3	CASSQGSGLTQYF
TRBV5-1	NA	TRBJ2-7	CASSSGVSYEQYF
TRBV18	NA	TRBJ2-3	CASSPGGAWDTQYF
TRBV7-2	NA	TRBJ2-7	CASSFGDRDYEQYF